Here is one TCR beta chain with its context. The antigen remains unidentified. CDR1 is MDHEN, CDR2 SYDVKM, per germline. V was clipped by 1 base and J by 4 bases, with 11 bases between them. The CDR3 is made up of 15 amino acids. The data were obtained in a study of blood T cells in healthy people across ages. Findings of the study overall: Aged donors had fewer naive CD4+ cells and lower diversity than long-lived donors.

Combining a sample-barcoded 5' primer with a J-beta primer mix, a second PCR ran for 7 to 11 cycles. TCRdb re-analysed the 5' RACE reads in MiXCR, keeping a single row per CDR3 protein. The sample records roughly 2 million distinct CDR3 sequences, around half being singletons. The sequencing input was blood. J is TRBJ1-5 and V is TRBV28; D is possibly TRBD1 (6 bases). The sequence derives from a woman aged 40 to 55 in good health. Written as DNA, the CDR3 is TGTGCCAGCAGTTTATCGGGGGCGGGGAATCAGCCCCAGCATTTT. Protein: CASSLSGAGNQPQHF. Based on the CDR3 plus reference TRBV28 and TRBJ1-5, the full variable domain is DVKVTQSSRYLVKRTGEKVFLECVQDMDHENMFWYRQDPGLGLRLIYFSYDVKMKEKGDIPEGYSVSREKKERFSLILESASTNQTSMYLCASSLSGAGNQPQHFGDGTRLSIL.